This T cell receptor (beta chain) emerged from a study of T cells in Graves' hyperthyroidism and ophthalmopathy. Study as a whole: Peripheral blood was collected at initial diagnosis, before any treatment.

Study observations and caveats: Most thyroid clonotypes that were expanded above 0.001 also turned up in blood.

The CDR3 contains 17 residues. V was cut by 6 bases and J by 4 bases, with 28 bases left in between. Germline CDR1 is SQVTM and CDR2 is ANQGSEA. This clonotype was seen ten or more times. The antigen is not known. Hyperthyroidism, newly diagnosed and lasting under 2 months, affected patients aged 18 to 65. Source material for PBMCs was more than 7.5 ml fresh peripheral blood. Amplified regions were TCR beta CDR3 sequences from RNA transcripts. Primed by the HTBI set, a first-round RT-PCR was run on the TCR CDR3. TCRdb re-derived calls from the multiplex PCR reads in MiXCR, one entry per CDR3 protein. Seen here are nearly 600,000 distinct CDR3 sequences, 14% observed once, and the top ten hold less than 6%.

The specimen sequenced was blood. The sequence derives from a woman in her twenties or thirties with Graves' hyperthyroidism that later progressed to Graves' ophthalmopathy. The chain has TRBV29-1 and TRBJ2-7; D not certain. The CDR3 nucleotides read TGCAGCGTGATCCCGAAGTTCGTTAACTCAGATTTTTACGAGCAGTACTTC. It encodes CSVIPKFVNSDFYEQYF.